The clone carrying this TCR beta chain was detected many times. Its target is unknown. The TCR beta CDR3 regions underwent amplification using RNA transcripts as the source. A set of HTBI primers served as the primers for a first-round RT-PCR of the TCR CDR3. Each CDR3 protein gets one entry after TCRdb re-called the multiplex PCR reads with MiXCR. The profile shows 500,000 to 750,000 distinct CDR3 sequences, around 45% of them singletons. The data derive from a study of T cells in Graves' hyperthyroidism and ophthalmopathy. Study observations and caveats: A median around 6.4 months before onset, the model predicted ophthalmopathy. Ophthalmopathy stood apart from stable hyperthyroidism in a 13 V-J model.

The V end was cut by 6 bases, the J end by 3 bases, with 9 bases between. The length of the CDR3 is 13 residues. The clonotype comes from a woman aged 18-30 years with Graves' hyperthyroidism. This chain joins TRBV12-3 or TRBV12-4 and TRBJ1-5; D gene unclear. The specimen sequenced was peripheral blood or thyroid tissue (not recorded which). CDR3 residues: CASSRKPNQPQHF. CDR3 nucleotide sequence: TGTGCCAGCAGCAGAAAACCCAATCAGCCCCAGCATTTT.